The next 6 T cell receptor beta chains were all read from a single sample in a study of multiple sclerosis patients with progressive multifocal leukoencephalopathy. Sequencing was performed with immunoSEQ multiplex PCR; in TCRdb, only in-frame clones are kept and a portion is missing. Of roughly 30,000 clones detected, about 88% appear once; the ten largest clones hold approximately 1.5%. Time point of the sample: before natalizumab initiation. The sample was PBMCs. The receptors stem from a human donor with multiple sclerosis.

The V and J genes are TRBV7-9 and TRBJ2-2; D unresolved. The CDR3 totals 12 residues. CDR1 is SEHNR and CDR2 is FQNEAQ in the germline V gene (reference sequence). The V end lost 3 bases, the J end lost 6 bases, and 5 bases lay between the germline ends. CDR3 nucleotide sequence: TGTGCCAGCAGCTTCGAACCCGGGGAGCTGTTTTTT. It specifies CASSFEPGELFF.

This chain connects TRBV6-1 to TRBJ1-2, with D uncertain. Germline CDR1 MNHNS, CDR2 SASEGT. V was cut by 6 bases and J by 7 bases, with 21 bases left in between. This CDR3 is 15 amino acids long. The CDR3 sequence: CASRAGDLVVFGYTF. The CDR3, as DNA: TGTGCCAGCAGGGCGGGAGATTTGGTCGTTTTTGGCTACACCTTC.

The chain carries TRBV2 and TRBJ1-1; TRBD1 is a possible D gene (5 bases). The V gene's germline CDR1 is SNHLY and CDR2 FYNNEI. This CDR3 comprises 13 residues. With 6 bases removed from V and 0 bases from J, the gap between germline ends came to 8 bases. CDR3 amino acids: CASRGPMNTEAFF. In nucleotides, the CDR3 is TGTGCCAGCAGGGGACCCATGAACACTGAAGCTTTCTTT.

The chain has TRBV6-6 and TRBJ1-1; D is unresolved. The CDR3 extends over 13 amino acids. Trimming shortened V by 7 bases and J by 7 bases, and 16 bases separated the two germline ends. In germline, CDR1 is MNHNY, CDR2 SVGAGI (reference sequence). The CDR3 reads CASNLVSVGEAFF. CDR3 in DNA: TGTGCCAGCAACCTGGTAAGCGTTGGTGAAGCTTTCTTT.

This rearrangement joins TRBV18 to TRBJ1-1; tentatively, D is TRBD1 (5 bases). V was cut by 2 bases and J by 5 bases, with 15 bases left in between. The CDR3 length is 15 residues. Germline V gene data show CDR1 as KGHSH and CDR2 as LQKENI. CDR3 residues: CASSPISGKGTEAFF. The CDR3 DNA follows: TGTGCCAGCTCACCAATATCAGGGAAGGGGACTGAAGCTTTCTTT. Supplemented by reference TRBV18 and TRBJ1-1, the full variable domain reads NAGVMQNPRHLVRRRGQEARLRCSPMKGHSHVYWYRQLPEEGLKFMVYLQKENIIDESGMPKERFSAEFPKEGPSILRIQQVVRGDSAAYFCASSPISGKGTEAFFGQGTRLTVV.

The chain carries TRBV6-1 and TRBJ2-7; D possibly corresponds to TRBD2 (6 bases). The V gene's germline CDR1 is MNHNS and CDR2 SASEGT. Trimming took 5 bases from V and 0 from J, leaving 11 bases between them. The CDR3 extends over 14 amino acids. DNA of the CDR3: TGTGCCAGCAGTCGGGACGGGAGCTCCTACGAGCAGTACTTC. This gives the protein CASSRDGSSYEQYF.